Presented here are 26 T cell receptor beta chains from one specimen sequenced in a study of blood T cell repertoires in COVID-19. The table came from immunoSEQ multiplex PCR; TCRdb's copy has only in-frame clones and leaves some out. The table shows about 440,000 clones, with approximately 90% occurring only once. The sample comprised peripheral blood. The receptors were sampled from a woman aged 30 to 39 with acute or convalescent COVID-19.

V gene TRBV6-5 combines with J gene TRBJ1-2; weak D call: TRBD1 (5 bases). Per germline, CDR1 MNHEY and CDR2 SVGAGI. This CDR3 region has 14 residues. The ends were cut back, 8 bases at V and 7 bases at J, with 20 bases in the middle. The CDR3 loop is CASALGVGPGGYTF. CDR3 DNA: TGTGCCAGCGCCCTCGGTGTGGGGCCTGGTGGCTACACCTTC.

The CDR3 DNA reads as TGTGCCAGCAGCTTACTAGGGGGGAACACTGAAGCTTTCTTT. Its translation is CASSLLGGNTEAFF. The rearrangement links TRBV7-3 to TRBJ1-1; D possibly corresponds to TRBD1 (6 bases). The germline V gene has CDR1 SGHTA and CDR2 FQGTGA. The V end lost 2 bases, the J end lost 1 base, and 8 bases lay between the germline ends. The CDR3 is made up of 14 amino acids.

V usage is TRBV19 and J usage is TRBJ1-5; D unclear. Germline V lookup: CDR1 LNHDA, CDR2 SQIVND (reference sequence). The CDR3 is made up of 16 amino acids. Trimming took off 1 base at V and 2 bases at J, with 12 bases between the two ends. The CDR3 is CASSIGRRVGNQPQHF. In DNA form, the CDR3 reads TGTGCCAGTAGTATAGGGCGGCGAGTGGGCAATCAGCCCCAGCATTTT.

The rearrangement uses TRBV18 and TRBJ1-5; D is unclear. CDR3 size: 13 residues. Deletions cut 3 bases from V and 5 bases from J, with 8 bases between. The germline gives CDR1 KGHSH, CDR2 LQKENI. This CDR3 is CASSPNLHQPQHF. The DNA for the CDR3 is TGTGCCAGCTCACCCAACTTGCATCAGCCCCAGCATTTT.

V and J are TRBV28 and TRBJ2-7; D is uncertain. CDR1 and CDR2 (germline): MDHEN, SYDVKM. CDR3 size: 12 residues. V was clipped by 7 bases and J by 5 bases, with 12 bases between them. Here the CDR3 DNA reads TGTGCCAGCACGCTAGGTCTCGACGAGCAGTACTTC. Translating it yields CASTLGLDEQYF.

The chain is built from TRBV5-6 and TRBJ1-5, with 10 bases matching TRBD1. This CDR3 has 15 residues. Trimming at V came to 4 bases and at J to 2 bases, leaving 3 bases not matched to a gene. CDR1 and CDR2 (germline): SGHDT, YYEEEE. The CDR3 loop reads CASSLGTGGNQPQHF. The CDR3 DNA is TGTGCCAGCAGCCTAGGGACAGGGGGCAATCAGCCCCAGCATTTT.

The rearrangement uses TRBV3-1 (or the pseudogene TRBV3-2) and TRBJ2-3; perhaps TRBD2 as D (6 bases). V lost 2 bases and J lost 0, with 18 bases in between. This CDR3 is 18 amino acids long. CDR1 and CDR2 (germline): LGHDT, YNNKEL (reference sequence). This CDR3 is CASSQLVLSGPSTDTQYF. The CDR3 DNA is TGTGCCAGCAGCCAACTAGTACTAAGCGGGCCTAGCACAGATACGCAGTATTTT.

The V call is TRBV9, the J call TRBJ2-6; weak D call: TRBD2 (6 bases). CDR3 length equals 15 residues. In germline, CDR1 is SGDLS, CDR2 YYNGEE. V dropped 4 bases and J dropped 2 bases, with 10 bases sitting between them. The CDR3 region has the DNA TGTGCCAGCAGCATCGGGGGAACTGGGGCCAACGTCCTGACTTTC. As protein: CASSIGGTGANVLTF.

V and J are TRBV6-5 and TRBJ1-2; D is perhaps TRBD1 (5 bases). Germline loops: CDR1 MNHEY, CDR2 SVGAGI. The CDR3 totals 13 residues. V gave up 6 bases and J gave up 4 bases, with 12 bases separating them. This CDR3 is CASSADSLYGYTF. For the CDR3, the DNA is TGTGCCAGCAGCGCAGACAGCCTCTATGGCTACACCTTC.

This chain links TRBV19 with TRBJ1-2; 10 nucleotides match TRBD1. The V gene end was trimmed by 10 bases and the J gene end by 7 bases; junction bases not matched to a gene: 12. In germline, CDR1 is LNHDA, CDR2 SQIVND (reference sequence). CDR3 length equals 14 residues. The CDR3 bases are TGTGCCACCCAGAGAGGGACAGGGGAAGTTGGCTACACCTTC. Residues: CATQRGTGEVGYTF.

The chain couples TRBV6-5 to TRBJ2-3; 9 bases line up with TRBD2. Losses at the gene ends were 8 bases for V and 8 bases for J; bases not matched to a gene: 5. The CDR3 has 12 residues. Looked up from germline, CDR1 is MNHEY and CDR2 is SVGAGI. CDR3 loop: CASSSGVSTQYF. CDR3 nucleotide sequence: TGTGCCAGCTCTAGCGGGGTCAGTACGCAGTATTTT.

This clone was seen once. V gene TRBV27 combines with J gene TRBJ2-1; 13 bases align to TRBD2. The length of the CDR3 is 15 residues. Trimming took 5 bases from V and 8 from J; bases not matched to a gene: 6. From germline, CDR1 is MNHEY and CDR2 SMNVEV (reference sequence). The CDR3 spells CASSPGLAGVDEQFF. CDR3 nucleotides: TGTGCCAGCAGTCCTGGACTAGCGGGGGTCGATGAGCAGTTCTTC.

The chain links TRBV3-1 (or the pseudogene TRBV3-2) to TRBJ2-5; D is ambiguous. Trimming removed 0 bases from V and 5 bases from J, with 4 bases in between. The V gene's germline CDR1 is LGHDT and CDR2 YNNKEL (reference sequence). This CDR3 has 12 amino acids. In DNA, the CDR3 is TGTGCCAGCAGCCAAGACCGGGAGACCCAGTACTTC. Its translation: CASSQDRETQYF.

Of note for this clone: An end of the junction differs from the germline gene, which may be a read error. V and J are TRBV30 and TRBJ2-5; tentative D call: TRBD1 (5 bases). This CDR3 region has 13 residues. The germline V gene has CDR1 GTSNPN and CDR2 SVGIG (reference sequence). The chain's CDR3 is CGSSGLDQETQYF. For the CDR3, the DNA is TGCGGGTCCTCAGGGTTGGACCAAGAGACCCAGTACTTC.

The chain couples TRBV24-1 to TRBJ2-4, with 8 bases matching TRBD2. CDR1 is KGHDR, CDR2 SFDVKD, per germline. The CDR3 totals 13 residues. V trimming: 4 bases; J trimming: 9 bases; junction bases outside the gene matches: 4. The DNA of the CDR3 is TGTGCCACCAGTGAGCGGGGGGCCGGCATTCAGTACTTC. Its translation: CATSERGAGIQYF.

The chain has TRBV5-4 and TRBJ1-2; a possible D gene is TRBD1 (5 bases). The CDR3 loop spans 15 amino acids. The germline CDR1 and CDR2 sequences are SGHNT and YYREEE (reference sequence). The ends were cut back, 2 bases at V and 2 bases at J, with 13 bases in the middle. CDR3 region: CASSFVRQSNYGYTF. The CDR3 coding sequence is TGTGCCAGCAGCTTTGTGAGACAGAGCAACTATGGCTACACCTTC.

This clone came up a few times. The chain has TRBV2 and TRBJ2-3; 8 bases line up with TRBD2. Germline V gene sequence: CDR1 SNHLY, CDR2 FYNNEI. With 0 bases clipped from V and 5 bases from J, the junction kept 7 bases outside the gene matches. This CDR3 has 16 residues. This CDR3 is CASSEARRGARDTQYF. CDR3 bases: TGTGCCAGCAGTGAAGCACGGCGGGGGGCTAGAGATACGCAGTATTTT.

This clone was seen a single time. The genes are TRBV6-6 and TRBJ2-5; 10 bases are a match to TRBD2. The CDR3 consists of 14 residues. Germline V gene sequence: CDR1 MNHNY, CDR2 SVGAGI (reference sequence). Trimming removed 8 bases from V and 4 bases from J; junction bases left unmatched: 7. CDR3 sequence: CASLERGGSETQYF. The CDR3 DNA follows: TGTGCCAGCTTAGAGCGGGGGGGCTCAGAGACCCAGTACTTC.

The chain carries TRBV6-6 and TRBJ2-1, with TRBD1 identical over 7 bases. The germline V gene has CDR1 MNHNY and CDR2 SVGAGI (reference sequence). With V trimmed by 4 bases and J by 2 bases, 2 bases remained unmatched. The CDR3 extends over 14 amino acids. The CDR3 loop is CASSSGQPYNEQFF. The CDR3 nucleotides are TGTGCCAGCAGTTCGGGACAGCCCTACAATGAGCAGTTCTTC.

The chain employs TRBV5-1 and TRBJ2-7, with 9 bases that match TRBD1. Germline loops: CDR1 SGHRS, CDR2 YFSETQ. The J segment lost 2 bases and the V segment lost 4 bases, leaving 7 bases of the junction unmatched. CDR3 length: 15 amino acids. Here the CDR3 DNA reads TGCGCCAGCAGCACCGGGACAGGGCCCACCTACGAGCAGTACTTC. This gives the protein CASSTGTGPTYEQYF. Based on the CDR3 plus reference TRBV5-1 and TRBJ2-7, the full variable domain is KAGVTQTPRYLIKTRGQQVTLSCSPISGHRSVSWYQQTPGQGLQFLFEYFSETQRNKGNFPGRFSGRQFSNSRSEMNVSTLELGDSALYLCASSTGTGPTYEQYFGPGTRLTVT.

Only one count was recorded for this clone. This chain joins TRBV5-1 and TRBJ2-1; 7 bases agree with TRBD2. Unmatched junction bases numbered 3, after V lost 7 bases and J lost 8 bases. The CDR3 consists of 11 residues. Germline V CDR1 and CDR2: SGHRS, YFSETQ. For the CDR3, the DNA is TGCGCCAGCGCTGGGGGGGATGAGCAGTTCTTC. Translating gives CASAGGDEQFF.

The rearrangement joins TRBV23-1 to TRBJ1-6, with 7 bases identical to TRBD1. TRBV23-1 is designated an ORF whose function remains uncertain. CDR3 length: 16 amino acids. V shed 11 bases, J shed 10 bases, and the junction held 20 bases outside the gene matches. The CDR3 coding sequence is TGCGCCGATTACCGGACAGGAGAAGGGTTGTGCTCACCCCTCCACTTT. Translating gives CADYRTGEGLCSPLHF.

The rearrangement links TRBV27 to TRBJ2-1; D uncertain. Trimming left V 7 bases short and J 1 base short, with 5 bases between. The CDR3 runs 12 residues. Germline V CDR1 and CDR2: MNHEY, SMNVEV (reference sequence). The CDR3 sequence: CASTSSYNEQFF. CDR3 bases: TGTGCCAGCACTTCTTCCTACAATGAGCAGTTCTTC.

The chain links TRBV13 to TRBJ2-6; the match to TRBD1 covers 8 bases. CDR3 length: 18 residues. Per the germline V gene, CDR1 is PRHDT and CDR2 is FYEKMQ (reference sequence). Trimming cost V 6 bases and J 2 bases; bases outside gene matches: 12. The CDR3 protein is CASSPNRGESAGANVLTF. CDR3 nucleotides: TGTGCCAGCAGTCCAAACAGGGGGGAATCGGCTGGGGCCAACGTCCTGACTTTC.

The chain recombines TRBV19 with TRBJ2-1; TRBD1 is a possible D gene (6 bases). Germline V gene sequence: CDR1 LNHDA, CDR2 SQIVND (reference sequence). The CDR3 loop spans 16 amino acids. V was pared by 5 bases and J by 3 bases, with 17 bases between. The CDR3 loop reads CASSSMTRDNYNEQFF. DNA of the CDR3: TGTGCCAGTAGTTCGATGACCCGGGACAACTACAATGAGCAGTTCTTC.

This clone has only one observation. The rearrangement joins TRBV12-3 or TRBV12-4 to TRBJ2-5; TRBD1 matches 11 bases. This CDR3 has 13 residues. Trimming removed 5 bases from V and 5 bases from J; junction bases left unmatched: 1. In DNA form, the CDR3 reads TGTGCCAGCAGTGGGACAGGGGGTGAGACCCAGTACTTC. Its translation is CASSGTGGETQYF.